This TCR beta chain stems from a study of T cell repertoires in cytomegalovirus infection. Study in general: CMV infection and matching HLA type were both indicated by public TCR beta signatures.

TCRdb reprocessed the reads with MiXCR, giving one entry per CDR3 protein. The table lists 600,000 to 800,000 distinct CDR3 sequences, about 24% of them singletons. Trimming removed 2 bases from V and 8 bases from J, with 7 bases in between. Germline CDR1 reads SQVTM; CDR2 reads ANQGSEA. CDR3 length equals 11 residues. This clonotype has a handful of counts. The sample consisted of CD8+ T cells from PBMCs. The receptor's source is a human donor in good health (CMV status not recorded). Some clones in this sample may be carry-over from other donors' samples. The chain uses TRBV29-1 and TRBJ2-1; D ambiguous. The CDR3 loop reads CSVEKSHEQFF. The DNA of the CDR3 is TGCAGCGTTGAAAAGTCCCATGAGCAGTTCTTC.